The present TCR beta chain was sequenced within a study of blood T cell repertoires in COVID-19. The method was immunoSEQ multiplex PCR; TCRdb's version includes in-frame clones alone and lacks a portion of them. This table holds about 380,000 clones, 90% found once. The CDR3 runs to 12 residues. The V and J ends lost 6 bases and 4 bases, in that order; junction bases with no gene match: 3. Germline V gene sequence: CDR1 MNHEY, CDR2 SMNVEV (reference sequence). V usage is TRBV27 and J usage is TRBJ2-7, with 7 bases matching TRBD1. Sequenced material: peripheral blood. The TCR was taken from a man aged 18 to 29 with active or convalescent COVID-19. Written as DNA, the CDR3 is TGTGCCAGCAGCCGACAGGGTTACGAGCAGTACTTC. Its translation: CASSRQGYEQYF.